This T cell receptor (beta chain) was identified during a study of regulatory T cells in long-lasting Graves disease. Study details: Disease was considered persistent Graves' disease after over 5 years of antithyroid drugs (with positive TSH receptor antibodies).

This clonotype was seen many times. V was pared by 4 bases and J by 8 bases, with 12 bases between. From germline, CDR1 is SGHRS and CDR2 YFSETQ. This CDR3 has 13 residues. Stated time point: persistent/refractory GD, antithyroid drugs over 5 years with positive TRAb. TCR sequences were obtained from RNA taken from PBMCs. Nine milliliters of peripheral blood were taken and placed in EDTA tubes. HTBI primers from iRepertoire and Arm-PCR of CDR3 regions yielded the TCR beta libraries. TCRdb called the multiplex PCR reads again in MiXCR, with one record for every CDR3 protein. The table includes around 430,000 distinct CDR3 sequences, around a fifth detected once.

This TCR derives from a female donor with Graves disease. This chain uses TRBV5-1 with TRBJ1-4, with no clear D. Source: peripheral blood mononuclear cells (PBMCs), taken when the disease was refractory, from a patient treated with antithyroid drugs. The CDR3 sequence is CASSPGDEEKLFF. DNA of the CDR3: TGCGCCAGCAGCCCGGGAGACGAAGAAAAACTGTTTTTT.